The 8 T cell receptor beta chains presented below share a single source sample, sequenced in a study of T cells in Graves' hyperthyroidism and ophthalmopathy. TCR beta CDR3 region amplification was performed from RNA transcripts. Initially, a first-round RT-PCR of the TCR CDR3 employed the HTBI primer set. TCRdb analysed the multiplex PCR reads with MiXCR anew, one entry per CDR3 protein. Of 350,000 to 450,000 distinct CDR3 sequences listed, approximately 15% are singletons. Source material: blood. The receptors come from a woman aged 55-70 years with Graves' hyperthyroidism.

This clonotype appeared many times. The rearrangement uses TRBV20-1 and TRBJ2-7; D might be TRBD2 (5 bases). V lost 0 bases and J lost 6, with 9 bases in between. CDR3 length: 12 amino acids. Per germline, CDR1 DFQATT and CDR2 SNEGSKA (reference sequence). The CDR3: CSAREGAGEQYF. The CDR3 nucleotides read TGCAGTGCTAGAGAGGGCGCGGGCGAGCAGTACTTC.

This clonotype was counted at least ten times. V is TRBV12-3 or TRBV12-4 and J is TRBJ1-1, with 7 bases fitting TRBD1. V trimming: 5 bases; J trimming: 5 bases; junction bases outside the gene matches: 8. This CDR3 comprises 14 residues. The CDR3 sequence: CASSPWTGGTEAFF. For the CDR3, the DNA is TGTGCCAGCAGTCCCTGGACAGGAGGGACTGAAGCTTTCTTT.

The chain has TRBV28 and TRBJ2-1, with D perhaps matching TRBD1 (5 bases). CDR3 size: 15 residues. Germline assignment: CDR1 MDHEN and CDR2 SYDVKM. Deletions cut 1 base from V and 5 bases from J, with 12 bases between. CDR3 in DNA: TGTGCCAGCAGTTTATCGTCCCCAGGGAACAATGAGCAGTTCTTC. This encodes CASSLSSPGNNEQFF.

This clonotype was observed many times. The chain combines TRBV7-8 with TRBJ1-1; 8 nucleotides align to TRBD1. The CDR3 sequence is 14 residues long. The V gene end was trimmed by 6 bases and the J gene end by 6 bases; junction bases not matched to a gene: 9. Per germline, CDR1 SGHVS and CDR2 FQNEAQ. CDR3 sequence: CASSHQGQGAEAFF. CDR3 DNA sequence: TGTGCCAGCAGTCACCAAGGACAGGGCGCTGAAGCTTTCTTT.

This clonotype was picked up many times. This sequence joins TRBV20-1 and TRBJ1-6; D is perhaps TRBD1 (5 bases). V gave up 4 bases and J gave up 0 bases, with 13 bases separating them. Germline assignment: CDR1 DFQATT and CDR2 SNEGSKA (reference sequence). This CDR3 is built from 16 residues. DNA for the CDR3: TGCAGTGCTACAGGGACTGCTCTCTCCTATAATTCACCCCTCCACTTT. Protein sequence: CSATGTALSYNSPLHF.

This clonotype was recorded at least ten times. This chain's CDR3 is CASGLDQDSKNTEAFF. CDR3 coding DNA: TGTGCTAGTGGTTTGGACCAAGACAGTAAGAACACTGAAGCTTTCTTT. The chain employs TRBV12-5 and TRBJ1-1, with D possibly TRBD1 on 5 matching bases. The CDR3 covers 16 residues. Per the germline V gene, CDR1 is LGHNT and CDR2 is FRNRAP. Trimming removed 1 base from V and 1 base from J, with 13 bases in between.

This clonotype was detected a few times. V is TRBV5-4 and J is TRBJ2-7; D is undetermined. CDR3 length equals 14 residues. Trimming cost V 0 bases and J 0 bases, with 7 bases left between them. Per germline, CDR1 SGHNT and CDR2 YYREEE (reference sequence). This CDR3 is CASSLDWGSYEQYF. Here the CDR3 DNA reads TGTGCCAGCAGCTTGGATTGGGGCTCCTACGAGCAGTACTTC.

In its sample, this clonotype was seen many times. The V and J genes are TRBV9 and TRBJ2-5; D unresolved. This CDR3 is 14 amino acids long. Germline V gives CDR1 SGDLS, CDR2 YYNGEE. Between the trimmed V and J ends, which lost 0 bases and 1 base, there was a span of 7 bases. The CDR3 here is CASSVGSIQETQYF. The CDR3 region has the DNA TGTGCCAGCAGCGTAGGATCAATCCAAGAGACCCAGTACTTC.